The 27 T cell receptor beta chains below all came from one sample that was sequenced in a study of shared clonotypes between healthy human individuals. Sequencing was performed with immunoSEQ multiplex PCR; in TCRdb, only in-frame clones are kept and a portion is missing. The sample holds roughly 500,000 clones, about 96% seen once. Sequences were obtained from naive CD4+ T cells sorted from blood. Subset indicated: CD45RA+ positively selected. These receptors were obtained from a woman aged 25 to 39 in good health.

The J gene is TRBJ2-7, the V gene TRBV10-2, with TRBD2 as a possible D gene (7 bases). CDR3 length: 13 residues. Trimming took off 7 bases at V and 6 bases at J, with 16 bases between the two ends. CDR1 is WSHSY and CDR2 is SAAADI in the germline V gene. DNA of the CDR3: TGCGCCAGCACGAGGGGGGGCGCGTCCGAGCAGTACTTC. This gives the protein CASTRGGASEQYF.

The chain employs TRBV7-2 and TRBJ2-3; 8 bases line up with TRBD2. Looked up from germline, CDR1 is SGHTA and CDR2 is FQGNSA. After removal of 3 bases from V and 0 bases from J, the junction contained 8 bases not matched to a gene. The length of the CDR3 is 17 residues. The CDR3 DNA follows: TGTGCCAGCAGCTTGATATTAACTAGCGGTAGCACAGATACGCAGTATTTT. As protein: CASSLILTSGSTDTQYF.

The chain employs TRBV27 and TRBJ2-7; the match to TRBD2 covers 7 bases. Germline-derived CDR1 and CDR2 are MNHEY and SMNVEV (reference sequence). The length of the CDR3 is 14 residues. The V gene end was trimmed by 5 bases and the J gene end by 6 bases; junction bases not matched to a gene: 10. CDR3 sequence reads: CASSPLAGEGEQYF. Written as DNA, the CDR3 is TGTGCCAGCAGTCCCTTGGCGGGAGAGGGCGAGCAGTACTTC.

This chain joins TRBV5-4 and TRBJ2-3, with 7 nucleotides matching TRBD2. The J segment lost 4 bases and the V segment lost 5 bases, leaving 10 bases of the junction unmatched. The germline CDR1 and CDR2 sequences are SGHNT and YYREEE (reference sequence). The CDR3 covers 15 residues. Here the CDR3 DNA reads TGTGCCAGCAGTCTCGTGCGGGAGAGGCCAGATACGCAGTATTTT. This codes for CASSLVRERPDTQYF.

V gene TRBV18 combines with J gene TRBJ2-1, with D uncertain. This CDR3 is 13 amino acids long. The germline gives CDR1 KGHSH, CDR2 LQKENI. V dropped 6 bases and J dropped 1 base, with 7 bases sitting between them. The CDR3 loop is CASSEASYNEQFF. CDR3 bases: TGTGCCAGCTCCGAGGCATCCTACAATGAGCAGTTCTTC.

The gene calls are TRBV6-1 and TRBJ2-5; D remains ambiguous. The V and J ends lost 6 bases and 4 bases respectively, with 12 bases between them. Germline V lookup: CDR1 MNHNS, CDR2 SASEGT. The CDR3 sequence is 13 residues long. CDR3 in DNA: TGTGCCAGCAGCAACGATAAAGGAGAGACCCAGTACTTC. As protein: CASSNDKGETQYF.

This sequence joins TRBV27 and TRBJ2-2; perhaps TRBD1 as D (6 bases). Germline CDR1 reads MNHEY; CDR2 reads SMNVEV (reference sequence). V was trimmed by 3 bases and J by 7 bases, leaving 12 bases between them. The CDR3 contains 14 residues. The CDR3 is CASSFGRGNGELFF. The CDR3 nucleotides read TGTGCCAGCAGTTTCGGCAGGGGTAACGGGGAGCTGTTTTTT.

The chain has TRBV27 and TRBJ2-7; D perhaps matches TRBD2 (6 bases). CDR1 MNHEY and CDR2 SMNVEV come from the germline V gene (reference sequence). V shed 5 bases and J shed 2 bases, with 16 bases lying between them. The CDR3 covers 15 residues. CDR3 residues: CASSPRGLATYEQYF. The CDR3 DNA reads TGTGCCAGCAGTCCGCGGGGACTTGCTACCTACGAGCAGTACTTC.

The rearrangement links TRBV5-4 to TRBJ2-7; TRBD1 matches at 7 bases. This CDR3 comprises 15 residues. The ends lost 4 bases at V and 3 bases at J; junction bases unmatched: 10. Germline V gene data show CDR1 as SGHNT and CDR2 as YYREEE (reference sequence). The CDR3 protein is CASSKGQSDGYEQYF. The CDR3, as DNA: TGTGCCAGCAGCAAGGGACAGAGTGATGGCTACGAGCAGTACTTC. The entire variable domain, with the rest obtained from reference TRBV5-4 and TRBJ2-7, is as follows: ETGVTQSPTHLIKTRGQQVTLRCSSQSGHNTVSWYQQALGQGPQFIFQYYREEENGRGNFPPRFSGLQFPNYSSELNVNALELDDSALYLCASSKGQSDGYEQYFGPGTRLTVT.

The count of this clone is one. CDR3 region: CASSRHPRTSGSARTDTQYF. The CDR3 DNA is TGTGCCAGCAGTCGGCACCCCCGGACTAGCGGAAGCGCCCGCACAGATACGCAGTATTTT. The chain combines TRBV7-7 with TRBJ2-3; TRBD2 aligns across 10 bases. The CDR3 is 20 amino acids. CDR1 is SSHAT and CDR2 is FNYEAQ in the germline V gene (reference sequence). V was pared by 6 bases and J by 1 base, with 19 bases of the junction left unmatched.

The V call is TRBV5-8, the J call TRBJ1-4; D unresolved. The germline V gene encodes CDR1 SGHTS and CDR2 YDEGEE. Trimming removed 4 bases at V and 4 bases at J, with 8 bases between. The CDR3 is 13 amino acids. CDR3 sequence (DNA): TGTGCCAGCAGCGTAGGACTTAATGAAAAACTGTTTTTT. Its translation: CASSVGLNEKLFF.

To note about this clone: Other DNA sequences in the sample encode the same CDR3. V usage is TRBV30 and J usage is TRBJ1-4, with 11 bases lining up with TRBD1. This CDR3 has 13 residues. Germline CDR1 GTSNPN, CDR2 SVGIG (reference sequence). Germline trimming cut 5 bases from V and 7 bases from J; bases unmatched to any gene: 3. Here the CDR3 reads CAWSGTGGEKLFF. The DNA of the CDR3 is TGTGCCTGGTCCGGGACAGGGGGTGAAAAACTGTTTTTT.

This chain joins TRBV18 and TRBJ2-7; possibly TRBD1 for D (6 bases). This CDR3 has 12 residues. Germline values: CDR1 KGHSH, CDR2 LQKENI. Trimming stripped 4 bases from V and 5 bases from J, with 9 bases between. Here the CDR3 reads CASSLQGNEQYF. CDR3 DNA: TGTGCCAGCTCACTTCAGGGGAACGAGCAGTACTTC.

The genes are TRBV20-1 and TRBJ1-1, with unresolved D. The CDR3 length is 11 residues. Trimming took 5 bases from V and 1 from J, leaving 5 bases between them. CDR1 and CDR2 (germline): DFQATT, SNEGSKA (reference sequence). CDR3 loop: CSAGKNTEAFF. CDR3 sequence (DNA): TGCAGTGCTGGAAAGAACACTGAAGCTTTCTTT.

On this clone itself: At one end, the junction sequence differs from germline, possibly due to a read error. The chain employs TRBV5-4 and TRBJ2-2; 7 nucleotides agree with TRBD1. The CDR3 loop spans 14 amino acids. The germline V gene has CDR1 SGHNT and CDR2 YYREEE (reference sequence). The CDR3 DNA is TGTGCCAGCAGGTTGGACAGGTCTTCCGGGGAGCTGTTTTTT. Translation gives CASRLDRSSGELFF.

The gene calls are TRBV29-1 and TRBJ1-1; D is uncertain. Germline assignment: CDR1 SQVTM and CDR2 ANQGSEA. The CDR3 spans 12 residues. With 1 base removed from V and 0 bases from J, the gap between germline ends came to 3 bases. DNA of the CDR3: TGCAGCGTTGAAGGTTTGAACACTGAAGCTTTCTTT. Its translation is CSVEGLNTEAFF.

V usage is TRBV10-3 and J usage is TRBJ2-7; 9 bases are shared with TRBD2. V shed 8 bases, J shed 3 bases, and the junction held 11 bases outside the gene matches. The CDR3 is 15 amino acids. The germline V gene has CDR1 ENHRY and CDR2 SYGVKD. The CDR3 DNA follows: TGTGCCATCTTGATGACTAGCGGAAAGGTCTACGAGCAGTACTTC. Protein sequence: CAILMTSGKVYEQYF.

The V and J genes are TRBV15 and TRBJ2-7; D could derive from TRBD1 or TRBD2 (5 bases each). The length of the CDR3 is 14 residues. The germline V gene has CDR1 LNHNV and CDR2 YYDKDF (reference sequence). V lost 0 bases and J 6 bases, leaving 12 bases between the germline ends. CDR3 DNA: TGTGCCACCAGCAGAGATCAGAGGGGCGGCGAGCAGTACTTC. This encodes CATSRDQRGGEQYF.

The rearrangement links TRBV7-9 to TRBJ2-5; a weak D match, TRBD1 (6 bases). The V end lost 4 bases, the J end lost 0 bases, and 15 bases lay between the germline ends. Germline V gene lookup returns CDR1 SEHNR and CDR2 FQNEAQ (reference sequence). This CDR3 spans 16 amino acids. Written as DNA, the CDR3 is TGTGCCAGCAGCTCCCATGGAGGACAGTACCAAGAGACCCAGTACTTC. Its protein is CASSSHGGQYQETQYF.

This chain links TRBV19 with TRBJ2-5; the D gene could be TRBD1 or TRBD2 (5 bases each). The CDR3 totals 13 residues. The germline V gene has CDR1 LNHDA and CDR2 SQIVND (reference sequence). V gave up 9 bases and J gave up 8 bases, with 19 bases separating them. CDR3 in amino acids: CASAGTPDFTQYF. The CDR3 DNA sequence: TGTGCCAGCGCCGGGACGCCGGATTTTACCCAGTACTTC.

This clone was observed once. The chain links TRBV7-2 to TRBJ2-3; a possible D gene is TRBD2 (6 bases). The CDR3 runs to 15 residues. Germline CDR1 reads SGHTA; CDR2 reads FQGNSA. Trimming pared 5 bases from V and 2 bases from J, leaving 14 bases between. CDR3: CASSAGASDTDTQYF. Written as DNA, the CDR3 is TGTGCCAGCAGCGCCGGGGCTAGCGACACAGATACGCAGTATTTT.

The CDR3 is CASSETRGTYEQYF. CDR3 bases: TGTGCCAGCAGTGAGACTAGGGGGACCTACGAGCAGTACTTC. This chain links TRBV6-1 with TRBJ2-7; D possibly matches TRBD1 or TRBD2 (6 bases each). CDR1 is MNHNS, CDR2 SASEGT, per germline. The V and J ends lost 3 bases and 2 bases respectively, with 11 bases between them. This CDR3 is 14 amino acids long.

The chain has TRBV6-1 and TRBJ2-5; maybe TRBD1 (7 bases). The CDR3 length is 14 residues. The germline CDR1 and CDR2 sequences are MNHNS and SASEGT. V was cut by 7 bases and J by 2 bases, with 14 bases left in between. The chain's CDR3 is CASTRGDSQETQYF. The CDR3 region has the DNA TGTGCCAGCACGAGGGGGGACAGTCAAGAGACCCAGTACTTC.

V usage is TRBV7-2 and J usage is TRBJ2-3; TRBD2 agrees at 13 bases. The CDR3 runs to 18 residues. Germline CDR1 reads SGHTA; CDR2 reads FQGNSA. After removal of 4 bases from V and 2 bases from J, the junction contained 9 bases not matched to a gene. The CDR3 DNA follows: TGTGCCAGCAGCTCCGGGACTAGCGGGATTAAGCACACAGATACGCAGTATTTT. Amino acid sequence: CASSSGTSGIKHTDTQYF.

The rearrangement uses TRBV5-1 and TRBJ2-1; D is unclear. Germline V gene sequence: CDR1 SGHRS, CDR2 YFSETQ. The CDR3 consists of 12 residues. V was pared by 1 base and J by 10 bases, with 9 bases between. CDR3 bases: TGCGCCAGCAGCTTGAATTGGGTCGAGCAGTTCTTC. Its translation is CASSLNWVEQFF.

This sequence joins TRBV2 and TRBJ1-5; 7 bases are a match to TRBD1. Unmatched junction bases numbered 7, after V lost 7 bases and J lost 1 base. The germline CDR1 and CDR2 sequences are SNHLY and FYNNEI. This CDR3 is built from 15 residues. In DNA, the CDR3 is TGTGCCAGCAAACAGGGGTCGGGGAGCAATCAGCCCCAGCATTTT. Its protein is CASKQGSGSNQPQHF.

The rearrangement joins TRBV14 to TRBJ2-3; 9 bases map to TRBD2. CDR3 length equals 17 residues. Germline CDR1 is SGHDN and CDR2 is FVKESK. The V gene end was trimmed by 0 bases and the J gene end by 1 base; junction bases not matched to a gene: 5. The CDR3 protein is CASSQDASGARTDTQYF. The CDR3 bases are TGTGCCAGCAGCCAAGATGCTAGCGGGGCCCGCACAGATACGCAGTATTTT.